The T cell receptor beta chain under discussion was sequenced for a study of blood T cell repertoires in COVID-19 (dated by TCRdb to 2018 to 2020). With respect to the entire study: Collaborator samples came from the United States, Italy and Spain and covered acute and convalescent phases of COVID-19. Deeply sampled blood TCRbeta repertoires from subjects exposed to, actively infected with, or recovered from COVID-19 were included in the dataset. Samples came from the ongoing ImmuneRACE study (first 160 participants) plus 1,254 subjects from 6 global collaborators. Where available, HLA class I and class II types were obtained from metadata supplied by the sample provider rather than from assay-based typing. A freely available public database, intended as a resource for researchers studying the immune response to SARS-CoV-2, is where the repertoires were released. A de-identified subject ID, COVID-19 status, age in years and sex were almost always included in the sample metadata. The prospective study material was composed of cDNA or gDNA derived from T cells, B-cell-depleted T cells, or PBMCs.

Each collaborating institution followed its own protocols to collect whole blood in K2EDTA tubes. For TCRbeta analysis, collaborators shipped samples in one of three forms: frozen whole blood, isolated PBMCs, or DNA extracted from either of those sample types. The immunoSEQ Assay, a bias-controlled multiplex PCR, was used to amplify TCRbeta CDR3 regions from genomic DNA. The published analysis was carried out like this. Nucleated cell counts per sample were estimated from amplification of reference gene primers within the assay. To quantify the absolute abundance of each unique TCRbeta CDR3 rearrangement, sequence reads were collapsed and filtered. For each sample, productive Simpson clonality was calculated as the square root of Simpson's diversity index over productive rearrangements. Sourced from immuneACCESS, this table was stored by TCRdb with only in-frame sequences that have V and J called. A share of the clones is absent; for the studies checked, an unresolved V gene accounts for under half, and the remainder has no known explanation. The V and J calls and clone size are taken from that table; D and trimming were inferred from the DNA. Here the sample has some 190,000 clones; more than 75% occur a single time. The ten largest clones capture around 5.2% of the sample.

V drops 1 base and J drops 6 bases, leaving 10 bases in between. CDR3 length: 14 amino acids, cysteine to phenylalanine. Only the CDR3 region is kept as DNA, spanning 42 bases read in frame from base 1. The germline V gene specifies MNHNS as CDR1 and SASEGT as CDR2. What the research found in general, with its limitations: The amount of clinical and demographic metadata varied by source and participant and was provided uncurated.

Comment on this clone: Its recognized antigen is unknown. One base away there is no much larger clone; base qualities are not given.

The V and J genes are TRBV6-1 and TRBJ1-5; the best D guess is TRBD1, with 5 bases matching. Input material: peripheral blood. The clonotype was recovered from a woman aged 80 or over with acute or convalescent COVID-19. The nucleotide sequence is given as TGTGCCAGCAGTGAAGAAGGGCAGGGTCAGCCCCAGCATTTT. Translated, it gives CASSEEGQGQPQHF.